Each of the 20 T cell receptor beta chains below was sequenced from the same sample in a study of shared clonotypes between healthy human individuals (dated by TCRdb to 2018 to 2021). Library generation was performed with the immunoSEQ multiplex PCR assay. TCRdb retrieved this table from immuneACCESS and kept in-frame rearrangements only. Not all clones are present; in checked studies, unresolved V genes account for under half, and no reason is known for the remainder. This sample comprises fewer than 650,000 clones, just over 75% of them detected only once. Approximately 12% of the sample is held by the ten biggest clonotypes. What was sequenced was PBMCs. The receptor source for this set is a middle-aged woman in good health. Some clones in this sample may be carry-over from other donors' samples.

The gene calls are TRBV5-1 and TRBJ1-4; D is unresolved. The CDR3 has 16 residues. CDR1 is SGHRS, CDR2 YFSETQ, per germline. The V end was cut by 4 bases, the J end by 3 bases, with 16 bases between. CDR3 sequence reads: CASSVRALAANEKLFF. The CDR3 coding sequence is TGCGCCAGCAGCGTGCGCGCCCTGGCGGCTAATGAAAAACTGTTTTTT.

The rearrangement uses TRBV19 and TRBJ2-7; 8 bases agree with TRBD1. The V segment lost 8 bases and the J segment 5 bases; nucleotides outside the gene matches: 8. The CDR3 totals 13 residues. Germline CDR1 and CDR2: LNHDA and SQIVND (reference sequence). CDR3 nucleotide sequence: TGTGCCAGTCCGGTTCAGGGGGCCGACGAGCAGTACTTC. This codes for CASPVQGADEQYF.

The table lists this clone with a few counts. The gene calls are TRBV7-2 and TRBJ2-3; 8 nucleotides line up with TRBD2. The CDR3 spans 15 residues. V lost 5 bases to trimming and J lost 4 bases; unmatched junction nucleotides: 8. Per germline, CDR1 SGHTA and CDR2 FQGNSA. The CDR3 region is CASSELGRAADTQYF. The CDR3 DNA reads TGTGCCAGCAGCGAACTCGGGAGGGCCGCAGATACGCAGTATTTT.

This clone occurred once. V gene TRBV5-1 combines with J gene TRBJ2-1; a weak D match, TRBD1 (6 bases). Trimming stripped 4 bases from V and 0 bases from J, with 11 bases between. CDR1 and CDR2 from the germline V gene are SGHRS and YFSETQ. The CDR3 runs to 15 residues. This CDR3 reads CASSPTGSSYNEQFF. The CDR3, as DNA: TGCGCCAGCAGCCCAACAGGGTCCTCCTACAATGAGCAGTTCTTC.

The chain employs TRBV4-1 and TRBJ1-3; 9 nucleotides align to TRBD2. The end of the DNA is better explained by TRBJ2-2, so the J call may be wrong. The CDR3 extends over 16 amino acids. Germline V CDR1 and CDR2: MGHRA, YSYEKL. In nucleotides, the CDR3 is TGCGCCAGCAGGCCCCGGGTAGCGGGAGATACCGGGGAGCTGTTTTTT. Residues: CASRPRVAGDTGELFF.

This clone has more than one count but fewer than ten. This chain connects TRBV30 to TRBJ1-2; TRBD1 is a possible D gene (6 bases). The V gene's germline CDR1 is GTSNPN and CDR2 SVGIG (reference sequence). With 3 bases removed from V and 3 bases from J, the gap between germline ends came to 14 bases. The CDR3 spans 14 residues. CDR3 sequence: CAWRGPEGDYGYTF. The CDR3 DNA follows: TGTGCCTGGAGGGGCCCCGAGGGGGACTATGGCTACACCTTC.

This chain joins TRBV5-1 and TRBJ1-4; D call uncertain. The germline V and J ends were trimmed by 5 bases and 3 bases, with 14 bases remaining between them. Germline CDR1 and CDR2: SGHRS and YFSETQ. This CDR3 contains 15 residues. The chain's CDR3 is CASRRDPQSNEKLFF. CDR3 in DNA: TGCGCCAGCAGGCGAGACCCTCAGTCTAATGAAAAACTGTTTTTT.

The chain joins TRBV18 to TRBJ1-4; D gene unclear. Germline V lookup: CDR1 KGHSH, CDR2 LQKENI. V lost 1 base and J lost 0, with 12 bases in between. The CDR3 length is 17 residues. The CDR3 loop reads CASSPLSGSATNEKLFF. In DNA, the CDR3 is TGTGCCAGCTCACCACTCTCGGGTTCTGCAACTAATGAAAAACTGTTTTTT.

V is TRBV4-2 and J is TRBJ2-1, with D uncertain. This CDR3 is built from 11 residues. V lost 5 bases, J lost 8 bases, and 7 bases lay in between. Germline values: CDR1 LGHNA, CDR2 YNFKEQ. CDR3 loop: CASSLGYEQFF. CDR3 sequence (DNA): TGTGCCAGCAGCTTAGGATATGAGCAGTTCTTC.

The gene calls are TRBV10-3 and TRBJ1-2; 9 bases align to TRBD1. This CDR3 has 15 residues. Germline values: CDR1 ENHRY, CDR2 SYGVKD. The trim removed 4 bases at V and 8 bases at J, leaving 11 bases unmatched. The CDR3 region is CAISGLIQGAHGYTF. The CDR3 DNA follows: TGTGCCATCAGTGGGCTCATACAGGGGGCGCACGGCTACACCTTC.

Here the CDR3 DNA reads TGTGCCTGGAGGGCCCGAGGAACCGGGGAGCTGTTTTTT. Translated: CAWRARGTGELFF. The chain couples TRBV30 to TRBJ2-2; D remains ambiguous. This CDR3 has 13 residues. Germline V gene data show CDR1 as GTSNPN and CDR2 as SVGIG (reference sequence). Deletions cut 3 bases from V and 5 bases from J, with 10 bases between. The entire variable domain, with the rest obtained from reference TRBV30 and TRBJ2-2, is as follows: SQTIHQWPATLVQPVGSPLSLECTVEGTSNPNLYWYRQAAGRGLQLLFYSVGIGQISSEVPQNLSASRPQDRQFILSSKKLLLSDSGFYLCAWRARGTGELFFGEGSRLTVL.

The CDR3 loop reads CASSIGLAGVGEQFF. The DNA of the CDR3 is TGTGCCAGCAGTATCGGACTAGCGGGAGTGGGTGAGCAGTTCTTC. The V gene is TRBV2, the J gene TRBJ2-1; 13 bases line up with TRBD2. Germline V gives CDR1 SNHLY, CDR2 FYNNEI. The CDR3 sequence is 15 residues long. V shed 5 bases and J 9 bases; nucleotides not matched to a gene: 7.

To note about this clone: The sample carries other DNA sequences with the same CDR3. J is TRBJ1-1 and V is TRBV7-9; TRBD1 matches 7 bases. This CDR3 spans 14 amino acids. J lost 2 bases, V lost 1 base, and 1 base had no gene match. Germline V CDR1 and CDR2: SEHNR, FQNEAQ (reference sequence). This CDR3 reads CASSLEGGNTEAFF. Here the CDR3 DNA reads TGTGCCAGCAGCTTAGAAGGGGGCAACACTGAAGCTTTCTTT.

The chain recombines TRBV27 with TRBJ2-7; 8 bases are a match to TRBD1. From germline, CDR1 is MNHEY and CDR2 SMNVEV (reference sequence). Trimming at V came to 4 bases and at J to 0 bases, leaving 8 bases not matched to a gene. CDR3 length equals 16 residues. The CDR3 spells CASSSPSGGLSYEQYF. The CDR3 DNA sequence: TGTGCCAGCAGTTCGCCCTCAGGGGGCCTCTCCTACGAGCAGTACTTC.

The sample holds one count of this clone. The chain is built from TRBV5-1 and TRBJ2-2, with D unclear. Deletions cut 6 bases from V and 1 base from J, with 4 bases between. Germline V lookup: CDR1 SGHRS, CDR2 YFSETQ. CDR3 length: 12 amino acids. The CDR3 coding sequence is TGCGCCAGCAACGAGAACACCGGGGAGCTGTTTTTT. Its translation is CASNENTGELFF.

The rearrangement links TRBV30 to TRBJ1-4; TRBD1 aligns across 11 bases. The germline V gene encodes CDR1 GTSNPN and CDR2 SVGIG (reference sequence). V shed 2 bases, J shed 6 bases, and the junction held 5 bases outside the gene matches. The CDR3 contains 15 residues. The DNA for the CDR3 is TGTGCCTGGAGTCCACCGGGACAGGGGGATGAAAAACTGTTTTTT. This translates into CAWSPPGQGDEKLFF.

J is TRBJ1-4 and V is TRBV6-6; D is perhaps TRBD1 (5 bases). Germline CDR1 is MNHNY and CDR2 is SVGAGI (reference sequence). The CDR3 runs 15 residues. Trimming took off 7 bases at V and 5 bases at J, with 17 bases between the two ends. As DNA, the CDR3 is TGTGCCAGCAAATTTGGAGGCAGGGCGAATGAAAAACTGTTTTTT. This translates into CASKFGGRANEKLFF.

The CDR3 region is CASSLLTDRGIAGELFF. The CDR3 coding sequence is TGCGCCAGCAGCCTACTGACGGACAGGGGGATCGCGGGGGAGCTGTTTTTT. The V call is TRBV4-3, the J call TRBJ2-2; 10 bases are shared with TRBD1. This CDR3 spans 17 amino acids. Germline loops: CDR1 LGHNA, CDR2 YSLEER. V was clipped by 4 bases and J by 8 bases; unmatched bases: 13.

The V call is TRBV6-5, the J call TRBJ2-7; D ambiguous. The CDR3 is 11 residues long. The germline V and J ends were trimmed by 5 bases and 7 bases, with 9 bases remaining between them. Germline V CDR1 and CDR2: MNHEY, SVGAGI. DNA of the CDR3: TGTGCCAGCAGTCCGGGCCTGGAGCAGTACTTC. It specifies CASSPGLEQYF.

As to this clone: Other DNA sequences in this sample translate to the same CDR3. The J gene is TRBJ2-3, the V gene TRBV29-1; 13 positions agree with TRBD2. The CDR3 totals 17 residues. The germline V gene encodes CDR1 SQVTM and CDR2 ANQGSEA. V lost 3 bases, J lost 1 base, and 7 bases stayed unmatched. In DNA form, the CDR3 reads TGCAGCGTTGAGGGGGGACTAGCGGGATTGGGCACAGATACGCAGTATTTT. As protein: CSVEGGLAGLGTDTQYF.